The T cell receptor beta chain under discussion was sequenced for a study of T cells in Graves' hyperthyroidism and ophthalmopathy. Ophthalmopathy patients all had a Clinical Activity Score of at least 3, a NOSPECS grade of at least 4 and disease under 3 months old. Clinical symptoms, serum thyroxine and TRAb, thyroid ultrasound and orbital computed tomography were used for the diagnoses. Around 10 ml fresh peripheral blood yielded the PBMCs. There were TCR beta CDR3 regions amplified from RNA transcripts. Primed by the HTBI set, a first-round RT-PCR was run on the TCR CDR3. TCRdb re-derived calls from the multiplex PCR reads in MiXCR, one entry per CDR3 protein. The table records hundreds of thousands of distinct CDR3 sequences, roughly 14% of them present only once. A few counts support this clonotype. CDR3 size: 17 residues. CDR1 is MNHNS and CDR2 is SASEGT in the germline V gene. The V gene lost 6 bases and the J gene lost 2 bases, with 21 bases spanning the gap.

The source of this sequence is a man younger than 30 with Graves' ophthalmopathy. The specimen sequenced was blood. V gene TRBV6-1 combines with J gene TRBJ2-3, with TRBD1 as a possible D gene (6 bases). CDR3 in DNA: TGTGCCAGCAGCCTCGGGACAACGCAGACCCTCACAGATACGCAGTATTTT. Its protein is CASSLGTTQTLTDTQYF.